This passage covers 14 T cell receptor beta chains from one sample sequenced in a study of blood T cell repertoires in COVID-19. TCRdb keeps only in-frame clones here, not all; method: immunoSEQ multiplex PCR. The sample shows a few hundred thousand clones, over 75% of them seen only once. Specimen: peripheral blood. These receptors all stem from a human donor in a cohort sampled during active COVID-19.

Concerning this clone itself: Because it lacks the conserved phenylalanine or tryptophan at the end, this CDR3 is likely a read error. The DNA is left out, because the CDR3 cannot be placed on it with certainty; the CDR3 is given as TCRdb lists it. This sequence joins TRBV28 and TRBJ2-7; whether TRBD2, the table's D call, matches the DNA was not checked. The length of the CDR3 is 12 amino acids, counting both ends. Germline lookup yields CDR1 MDHEN and CDR2 SYDVKM. The chain's CDR3 is CASSLYGGRAVL.

The chain links TRBV28 to TRBJ1-4; D may be TRBD1 (6 bases). Germline V CDR1 and CDR2: MDHEN, SYDVKM. Trimming took 6 bases from V and 2 from J, leaving 13 bases between them. This CDR3 region has 15 residues. CDR3 nucleotides: TGTGCCAGCAGAAACAACAGGGTGACTAATGAAAAACTGTTTTTT. Protein sequence: CASRNNRVTNEKLFF.

This chain joins TRBV6-6 and TRBJ1-5; the D is unclear. Germline CDR1 and CDR2: MNHNY and SVGAGI (reference sequence). Trimming stripped 0 bases from V and 11 bases from J, with 8 bases between. This CDR3 region has 12 residues. The chain's CDR3 is CASSYSSQSQHF. The CDR3 nucleotides read TGTGCCAGCAGTTACTCCTCCCAGTCCCAGCATTTT.

V is TRBV4-3 and J is TRBJ2-7, with 7 bases that match TRBD2. CDR1 LGHNA and CDR2 YSLEER come from the germline V gene. V gave up 0 bases and J gave up 4 bases; unmatched junction bases: 6. The CDR3 covers 15 residues. CDR3 DNA: TGCGCCAGCAGCCAAGAGGGGGGGAAGGGATACGAGCAGTACTTC. Protein sequence: CASSQEGGKGYEQYF.

The CDR3 DNA sequence: TGTGCCAGCAGTGACGCAGAAAGGGGGGGCACTGAGCAGTTCTTC. Protein sequence: CASSDAERGGTEQFF. The V call is TRBV2, the J call TRBJ2-1; a weak D match, TRBD2 (7 bases). V was pared by 3 bases and J by 9 bases, with 18 bases between. The CDR3 has 15 residues. Germline V CDR1 and CDR2: SNHLY, FYNNEI.

Of note for this clone: This sample includes further DNA sequences coding for the same CDR3. The rearrangement uses TRBV27 and TRBJ2-7; D remains unclear. CDR1 and CDR2 from the germline V gene are MNHEY and SMNVEV (reference sequence). The germline V and J ends were trimmed by 6 bases and 3 bases, with 6 bases remaining between them. The CDR3 spans 11 residues. CDR3 nucleotide sequence: TGTGCCAGCAGCAGTCTCTACGAGCAGTACTTC. It codes for CASSSLYEQYF.

The chain has TRBV25-1 and TRBJ2-7, with 7 positions matching TRBD1. Germline CDR1 reads MGHDK; CDR2 reads SYGVNS. CDR3 size: 14 residues. After removal of 5 bases from V and 3 bases from J, the junction contained 7 bases not matched to a gene. In nucleotides, the CDR3 is TGTGCCAGCAGTATCCGGGACAGAGGCTACGAGCAGTACTTC. It encodes CASSIRDRGYEQYF.

This chain connects TRBV7-2 to TRBJ1-4; weak D call: TRBD1 (6 bases). The germline V gene encodes CDR1 SGHTA and CDR2 FQGNSA. The V end lost 1 base, the J end lost 6 bases, and 12 bases lay between the germline ends. This CDR3 is built from 15 residues. This chain's CDR3 is CASSLGRGAHEKLFF. The CDR3 DNA reads TGTGCCAGCAGCTTAGGCAGGGGCGCACATGAAAAACTGTTTTTT.

J is TRBJ1-6 and V is TRBV3-1 (or the pseudogene TRBV3-2), with unresolved D. The CDR3 covers 14 residues. From germline, CDR1 is LGHDT and CDR2 YNNKEL (reference sequence). Trimming took off 0 bases at V and 14 bases at J, with 14 bases between the two ends. The CDR3 nucleotides read TGTGCCAGCAGCCAAGATGGAGGGTGGAAGGCCCTCCACTTT. This sequence encodes CASSQDGGWKALHF.

This chain uses TRBV5-6 with TRBJ2-7; maybe TRBD1 (5 bases). CDR1 is SGHDT, CDR2 YYEEEE, per germline. The CDR3 has 14 amino acids. Trimming shortened V by 0 bases and J by 3 bases, and 10 bases separated the two germline ends. This chain's CDR3 is CASSLAGWNYEQYF. CDR3 sequence (DNA): TGTGCCAGCAGCTTGGCAGGGTGGAACTACGAGCAGTACTTC.

This chain connects TRBV4-1 to TRBJ1-4; D perhaps matches TRBD1 (5 bases). V was shortened by 1 base and J by 7 bases, with 13 bases between the two germline ends. CDR3 length: 15 amino acids. Germline V CDR1 and CDR2: MGHRA, YSYEKL. The CDR3 coding sequence is TGCGCCAGCAGCCAAGTACAGGCGTTCGGTGAAAAACTGTTTTTT. It encodes CASSQVQAFGEKLFF.

The V gene is TRBV24-1, the J gene TRBJ2-7; 7 positions agree with TRBD1. Trimming at V came to 0 bases and at J to 0 bases, leaving 4 bases not matched to a gene. From germline, CDR1 is KGHDR and CDR2 SFDVKD. CDR3 length: 16 amino acids. The CDR3 loop reads CATSDLNRGISYEQYF. The CDR3 DNA is TGTGCCACCAGTGATTTGAACAGGGGCATCTCCTACGAGCAGTACTTC.

This clone has a single count. The chain uses TRBV20-1 and TRBJ2-1; D is uncertain. Trimming left V 3 bases short and J 9 bases short, with 3 bases between. Germline assignment: CDR1 DFQATT and CDR2 SNEGSKA (reference sequence). The length of the CDR3 is 9 residues. CDR3 in amino acids: CSARSEQFF. The CDR3, as DNA: TGCAGTGCTAGGAGTGAGCAGTTCTTC.

The chain employs TRBV7-9 and TRBJ1-3; D unclear. Germline V gene data show CDR1 as SEHNR and CDR2 as FQNEAQ (reference sequence). Trimming took off 1 base at V and 0 bases at J, with 4 bases between the two ends. CDR3 length: 14 amino acids. CDR3 in DNA: TGTGCCAGCAGCTTAGGAGACTCTGGAAACACCATATATTTT. It yields the protein CASSLGDSGNTIYF.